What follows are 3 T cell receptor delta chains derived from one specimen sequenced in a study of gamma-delta chains in newborns, infants, children. TCRdb reprocessed the reads using CATT. The sample lists roughly 6,500 delta-chain clones; approximately 1.9% were seen once. The specimen was blood. These receptors were obtained from a child who was a newborn, infant or young child, either healthy, febrile or measles-vaccinated (not recorded which).

This clone rates as large. Within the sample, other DNA sequences also encode this same CDR3. This chain connects TRDV2 to TRDJ2; TRDD3 agrees at 8 bases. CDR1 is GEAIGNYY, CDR2 EKD, per germline. Germline trimming cut 1 base from V and 6 bases from J; bases unmatched to any gene: 3. This CDR3 has 14 amino acids. CDR3 sequence reads: CACDTTGGPAQLFF. The CDR3 coding sequence is TGTGCCTGTGACACGACTGGGGGGCCAGCACAACTCTTCTTT.

Turning to this clone: This clone may be a read error of a much larger clone one base away. This chain joins TRDV2 and TRDJ3; possibly TRDD3 for D (6 bases). The V end lost 3 bases, the J end lost 0 bases, and 32 bases lay between the germline ends. The CDR3 runs 24 residues. Germline V gene lookup returns CDR1 GEAIGNYY and CDR2 EKD. The CDR3 is CACDLIFNWVTLPLLSWDTRQMFF. The CDR3 nucleotides read TGTGCCTGTGACCTCATTTTCAACTGGGTGACCTTACCTCTCCTCTCCTGGGACACCCGACAGATGTTTTTC.

Points on this clone: Just one base apart from a much larger clone, this may be a read error. This sample includes further DNA sequences coding for the same CDR3. V is TRDV2 and J is TRDJ3; D perhaps matches TRDD3 (5 bases). The V gene's germline CDR1 is GEAIGNYY and CDR2 EKD. CDR3 length: 18 amino acids. V lost 4 bases to trimming and J lost 0 bases, with 15 bases between them. The DNA of the CDR3 is TGTGCCTGTGATGACGGGGGGGCCTTCTCCTGGGACACCCGACAGATGTTTTTC. It codes for CACDDGGAFSWDTRQMFF.